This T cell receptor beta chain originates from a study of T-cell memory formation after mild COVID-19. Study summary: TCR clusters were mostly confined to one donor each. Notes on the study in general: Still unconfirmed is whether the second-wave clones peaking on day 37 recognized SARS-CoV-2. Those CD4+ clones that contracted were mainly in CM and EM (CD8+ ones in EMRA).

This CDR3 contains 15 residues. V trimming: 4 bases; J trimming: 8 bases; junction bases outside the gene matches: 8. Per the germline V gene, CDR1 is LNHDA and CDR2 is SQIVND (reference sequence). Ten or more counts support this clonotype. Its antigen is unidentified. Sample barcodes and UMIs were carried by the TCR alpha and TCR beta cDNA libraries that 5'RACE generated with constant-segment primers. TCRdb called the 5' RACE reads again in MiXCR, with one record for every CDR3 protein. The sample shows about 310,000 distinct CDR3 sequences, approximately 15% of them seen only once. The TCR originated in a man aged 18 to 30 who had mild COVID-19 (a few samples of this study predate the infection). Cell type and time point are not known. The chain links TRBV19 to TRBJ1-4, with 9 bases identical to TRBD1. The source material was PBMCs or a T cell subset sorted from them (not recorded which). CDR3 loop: CASSNRDRVREKLFF. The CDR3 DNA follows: TGTGCCAGTAGTAATCGGGACAGGGTACGAGAAAAACTGTTTTTT.